This TCR beta chain was retrieved from a study of cytomegalovirus exposure and HLA in healthy donors. General study results and limits: Associated with cytomegalovirus, according to the listing, were 150 to 200 TCR beta chains. CMV antigen specificity was confirmed in vitro for three CMV-associated chains.

The V and J ends lost 2 bases and 3 bases, in that order; junction bases with no gene match: 5. In germline, CDR1 is GTSNPN, CDR2 SVGIG (reference sequence). The CDR3 is made up of 15 amino acids. These donors counted as nominally healthy when sampled, but unrecorded immune exposures were likely. PCR was performed using 60 Vbeta and 13 Jbeta primers. Study processing details: Per a later analysis, the number of unique TCR beta chains was roughly 87 million, of which around 9.9 million were shared. TCRdb's table, derived via immunoSEQ multiplex PCR, lists solely in-frame clones and lacks some. That table supplies the V and J calls and clone size; D and trimming were determined from the DNA. The sample includes tens of thousands of clones. Note on this clone: Its antigen remains unknown.

The specimen was PBMCs. This sequence was found in a middle-aged woman in good health and CMV-seronegative. The chain recombines TRBV30 with TRBJ2-4; 9 bases agree with TRBD1. The CDR3 is CAWSRGQGGKNIQYF. CDR3 in DNA: TGTGCCTGGAGTAGGGGACAGGGAGGCAAAAACATTCAGTACTTC. The full variable domain, completed using reference TRBV30 and TRBJ2-4, is SQTIHQWPATLVQPVGSPLSLECTVEGTSNPNLYWYRQAAGRGLQLLFYSVGIGQISSEVPQNLSASRPQDRQFILSSKKLLLSDSGFYLCAWSRGQGGKNIQYFGAGTRLSVL.